This entry lists 10 T cell receptor beta chains sequenced from one sample in a study of T-cell reconstitution after alpha-beta-depleted transplantation in children. Unique molecular identifiers were incorporated when the TCRbeta library was constructed. Each CDR3 protein gets one entry after TCRdb re-called the PCR reads with MiXCR. The table includes roughly 100,000 distinct CDR3 sequences, roughly 7.7% detected once. This specimen consisted of PBMCs from the stem cell graft donor, obtained from the stem cell graft. The receptor set was obtained from a human donor who donated a stem cell graft to a child with congenital amegakaryocytic thrombocytopenia.

The V gene is TRBV7-4, the J gene TRBJ2-1, with TRBD2 matching over 11 bases. The CDR3 consists of 17 residues. Germline V gene lookup returns CDR1 SGHVT and CDR2 SQSDAQ. J gave up 8 bases and V 1 base, and 10 bases lay outside the gene matches. The CDR3 reads CASSLVSIAGGVHEQFF. For the CDR3, the DNA is TGTGCCAGCAGCTTAGTTTCGATAGCGGGGGGGGTACATGAGCAGTTCTTC.

This clonotype was detected ten times or more. The chain combines TRBV3-1 with TRBJ1-1; D call uncertain. The CDR3 spans 14 residues. Between the trimmed V and J ends, which lost 3 bases and 1 base, there was a span of 9 bases. Germline CDR1 is LGHDT and CDR2 is YNNKEL (reference sequence). In DNA form, the CDR3 reads TGTGCCAGCAGCCATGCTCTACCGAACACTGAAGCTTTCTTT. It yields the protein CASSHALPNTEAFF.

In its sample, this clonotype was seen many times. CDR3 bases: TGTGCCAGCAGTGAATTAAACAGCAATAATTCACCCCTCCACTTT. Encoded protein: CASSELNSNNSPLHF. The V and J genes are TRBV2 and TRBJ1-6; D is undetermined. V was clipped by 2 bases and J by 5 bases, with 10 bases between them. Looked up from germline, CDR1 is SNHLY and CDR2 is FYNNEI. The CDR3 runs to 15 residues.

This clonotype was seen repeatedly, ten times or more. V gene TRBV12-3 or TRBV12-4 combines with J gene TRBJ1-2; possibly TRBD1 for D (6 bases). The length of the CDR3 is 14 residues. Trimming left V 1 base short and J 6 bases short, with 12 bases between. CDR3: CASSLVGGRNGYTF. The CDR3 DNA is TGTGCCAGCAGTTTAGTCGGGGGGCGTAATGGCTACACCTTC.

This clonotype was counted at least ten times. The chain links TRBV5-1 to TRBJ2-1, with 13 bases identical to TRBD2. This CDR3 spans 17 amino acids. Germline CDR1 reads SGHRS; CDR2 reads YFSETQ. V lost 4 bases, J lost 5 bases, and 9 bases stayed unmatched. CDR3 in amino acids: CASSTSGGAIGHNEQFF. CDR3 DNA sequence: TGCGCCAGCAGCACTAGCGGGGGGGCGATCGGGCACAATGAGCAGTTCTTC.

This clonotype was recorded at least ten times. The chain is built from TRBV5-5 and TRBJ2-3; possible D gene TRBD2, 7 bases. Per the germline V gene, CDR1 is SGHKS and CDR2 is YYEKEE (reference sequence). The CDR3 is 15 residues long. V was cut by 2 bases and J by 2 bases, with 12 bases left in between. The CDR3 DNA is TGTGCCAGCAGCTTTCGGGGGGCAGACACAGATACGCAGTATTTT. Translated: CASSFRGADTDTQYF.

This clonotype was detected ten times or more. The rearrangement joins TRBV20-1 to TRBJ2-7; D ambiguous. Germline loops: CDR1 DFQATT, CDR2 SNEGSKA (reference sequence). The CDR3 runs 12 residues. CDR3 protein: CRNPRSSYEQYF. The CDR3 bases are TGCAGGAATCCCAGGAGCTCCTACGAGCAGTACTTC.

This clonotype appeared many times. CDR3 protein: CSARGSTDTQYF. For the CDR3, the DNA is TGCAGTGCTAGAGGCAGCACAGATACGCAGTATTTT. The gene calls are TRBV20-1 and TRBJ2-3; D unclear. Deletions cut 1 base from V and 0 bases from J, with 2 bases between. The germline gives CDR1 DFQATT, CDR2 SNEGSKA (reference sequence). This CDR3 is 12 amino acids long.

This clonotype was found many times. The rearrangement joins TRBV20-1 to TRBJ1-2; D remains ambiguous. The V end was cut by 6 bases, the J end by 2 bases, with 16 bases between. The CDR3 loop spans 14 amino acids. Germline values: CDR1 DFQATT, CDR2 SNEGSKA (reference sequence). The CDR3 coding sequence is TGCAGTGCGAGTGACGGGTCGCACAACTATGGCTACACCTTC. It encodes CSASDGSHNYGYTF.

This clonotype ranks as medium-sized. The V gene is TRBV29-1, the J gene TRBJ2-4; possible D gene TRBD2, 6 bases. The germline gives CDR1 SQVTM, CDR2 ANQGSEA. This CDR3 contains 14 residues. Trimming removed 4 bases from V and 6 bases from J, with 16 bases in between. CDR3 nucleotides: TGCAGCGTTGGGGACGGGAGCCCAGGAAACATTCAGTACTTC. As protein: CSVGDGSPGNIQYF.